Listed below are T cell receptor beta chains from one sample, sequenced in a study of blood T cell repertoires in COVID-19. Repertoires were generated with immunoSEQ multiplex PCR, while TCRdb's copy carries only in-frame clones and drops some. The repertoire holds around 400,000 clones, with around 87% as singletons. The specimen was peripheral blood. The receptors come from a woman aged 25 to 39 with COVID-19, enrolled during active disease. Each CDR3 is given with its conserved first and last residue. D genes are given only for firm matches. The size field is filled for only some rows; it gives once, few, many or a size class.

D gene: .
J gene: TRBJ2-3
clone size: .
V gene: TRBV6-5
CDR3 DNA: TGTGCCAGCAGTCCCGGCGAGGTCACAGATACGCAGTATTTT
CDR3 protein: CASSPGEVTDTQYF

D gene: .
J gene: TRBJ2-5
clone size: .
V gene: TRBV7-2
CDR3 DNA: TGTGCCAGCAGCTTAGCGGCGGGCGCACCGGGGACCCAGTACTTC
CDR3 protein: CASSLAAGAPGTQYF

D gene: .
J gene: TRBJ2-7
clone size: .
V gene: TRBV9
CDR3 DNA: TGTGCCAGCAGCGCCAGGGGGGAGATGGTTTACGAGCAGTACTTC
CDR3 protein: CASSARGEMVYEQYF

D gene: .
J gene: TRBJ2-2
clone size: .
V gene: TRBV7-3
CDR3 DNA: TGTGCCAAACTAAGGTCCGGGGAGCTGTTTTTT
CDR3 protein: CAKLRSGELFF

D gene: TRBD1
J gene: TRBJ2-7
clone size: once
V gene: TRBV23-1
CDR3 DNA: TGCGCCAGCAGTCATTCACAGGGGGCGTCCACCGAGCAGTACTTC
CDR3 protein: CASSHSQGASTEQYF

D gene: .
J gene: TRBJ1-2
clone size: .
V gene: TRBV7-9
CDR3 DNA: TGTGCCAGCAGCCCATATATCGGGGATGGCTACACCTTC
CDR3 protein: CASSPYIGDGYTF

D gene: .
J gene: TRBJ2-2
clone size: .
V gene: TRBV9
CDR3 DNA: TGTGCCAGCAGCGTAGTGGGCTTCCGCCCCACCGGGGAGCTGTTTTTT
CDR3 protein: CASSVVGFRPTGELFF

D gene: .
J gene: TRBJ1-6
clone size: .
V gene: TRBV2
CDR3 DNA: TGTGCCAGCAGTACTGAGAGCTCCTATAATTCACCCCTCCACTTT
CDR3 protein: CASSTESSYNSPLHF

D gene: TRBD1
J gene: TRBJ1-4
clone size: few
V gene: TRBV30
CDR3 DNA: TGTGCCTGGAACCTAGGGGGACAGCCGAATGAAAAACTGTTTTTT
CDR3 protein: CAWNLGGQPNEKLFF

D gene: TRBD2
J gene: TRBJ2-7
clone size: .
V gene: TRBV7-8
CDR3 DNA: TGTGCCAGCAGCTTAGTACGTGGGAGGGCGTACGAGCAGTACTTC
CDR3 protein: CASSLVRGRAYEQYF

D gene: .
J gene: TRBJ2-6
clone size: .
V gene: TRBV9
CDR3 DNA: TGTGCCAGCAGCGCAAGGGTCAGGGCCAACTCTGGGGCCAACGTCCTGACTTTC
CDR3 protein: CASSARVRANSGANVLTF

D gene: .
J gene: TRBJ2-7
clone size: .
V gene: TRBV11-3
CDR3 DNA: TGTGCCAGCAGCCGACGCCCAGGTTACGAGCAGTACTTC
CDR3 protein: CASSRRPGYEQYF

D gene: TRBD2
J gene: TRBJ2-1
clone size: .
V gene: TRBV29-1
CDR3 DNA: TGCAGCGTTACGTCTGGGGGGGTTGAGTTCTTC
CDR3 protein: CSVTSGGVEFF

D gene: TRBD1
J gene: TRBJ2-2
clone size: .
V gene: TRBV27
CDR3 DNA: TGTGCCAGCAGTTGGGGGACAGCTTACACCGGGGAGCTGTTTTTT
CDR3 protein: CASSWGTAYTGELFF

D gene: .
J gene: TRBJ2-1
clone size: .
V gene: TRBV7-9
CDR3 DNA: TGTGCCAGCAGCTTAATAAGCCTAGCCTCCAATGAGCAGTTCTTC
CDR3 protein: CASSLISLASNEQFF

D gene: TRBD2
J gene: TRBJ2-7
clone size: .
V gene: TRBV19
CDR3 DNA: TGTGCCAGTAGTATGATGATAGCGGGAAGGTACGAGCAGTACTTC
CDR3 protein: CASSMMIAGRYEQYF

D gene: .
J gene: TRBJ1-2
clone size: .
V gene: TRBV2
CDR3 DNA: TGTGCCAGCAGTGTCGGGCAGGGTATTCACTATGGCTACACCTTC
CDR3 protein: CASSVGQGIHYGYTF

D gene: .
J gene: TRBJ1-2
clone size: .
V gene: TRBV6-5
CDR3 DNA: TGTGCCAGCAGTTACTCTTCCCTGTATGGCTACACCTTC
CDR3 protein: CASSYSSLYGYTF

D gene: TRBD1
J gene: TRBJ1-5
clone size: .
V gene: TRBV28
CDR3 DNA: TGTGCCAGCAGTAGCTCGGGACAGTATAGCAATCAGCCCCAGCATTTT
CDR3 protein: CASSSSGQYSNQPQHF

D gene: TRBD1
J gene: TRBJ2-3
clone size: .
V gene: TRBV2
CDR3 DNA: TGTGCCAGCAGTCGGCAGGGGGCTACAGATACGCAGTATTTT
CDR3 protein: CASSRQGATDTQYF

D gene: TRBD1
J gene: TRBJ2-2
clone size: .
V gene: TRBV19
CDR3 DNA: TGTGCCACCGATACTGGACAGGCCGGGGAGCTGTTTTTT
CDR3 protein: CATDTGQAGELFF

D gene: TRBD1
J gene: TRBJ1-1
clone size: .
V gene: TRBV6-5
CDR3 DNA: TGTGCCAGCAGTTACGCAAGACAGGGCAACACTGAAGCTTTCTTT
CDR3 protein: CASSYARQGNTEAFF

D gene: TRBD2
J gene: TRBJ2-3
clone size: .
V gene: TRBV6-5
CDR3 DNA: TGTGCCAGCAGTTCCCCGACTAGCGGTAGCACAGATACGCAGTATTTT
CDR3 protein: CASSSPTSGSTDTQYF

D gene: .
J gene: TRBJ1-1
clone size: once
V gene: TRBV29-1
CDR3 DNA: TGCAGCGTTGACGGGACGGGGGATGGTAGCACTGAAGCTTTCTTT
CDR3 protein: CSVDGTGDGSTEAFF

D gene: TRBD1
J gene: TRBJ2-7
clone size: once
V gene: TRBV10-3
CDR3 DNA: TGTGCCATCAGTGAGTCGGGACAGGGCCTGGTGGAGCAGTACTTC
CDR3 protein: CAISESGQGLVEQYF

D gene: .
J gene: TRBJ2-7
clone size: .
V gene: TRBV28
CDR3 DNA: TGTGCCAGCAGTGCCTCCGGGGTCCGCTCCTACGAGCAGTACTTC
CDR3 protein: CASSASGVRSYEQYF

D gene: .
J gene: TRBJ2-5
clone size: once
V gene: TRBV10-1
CDR3 DNA: TGCGCCAGCAGTGAGTCAACGGGCCAAGAGACCCAGTACTTC
CDR3 protein: CASSESTGQETQYF

D gene: .
J gene: TRBJ2-7
clone size: .
V gene: TRBV2
CDR3 DNA: TGTGCCAGCTTATTCTTGGACACCTCCTACGAGCAGTACTTC
CDR3 protein: CASLFLDTSYEQYF

D gene: .
J gene: TRBJ1-5
clone size: .
V gene: TRBV7-8
CDR3 DNA: TGTGCCAGCAGCTTAGAGGGGGTAAGCAATCAGCCCCAGCATTTT
CDR3 protein: CASSLEGVSNQPQHF

D gene: .
J gene: TRBJ1-1
clone size: few
V gene: TRBV28
CDR3 DNA: TGTGCCAGCAGTTTGCGACCAGGGGCGCAAGCTTTCTTT
CDR3 protein: CASSLRPGAQAFF

D gene: TRBD2
J gene: TRBJ2-7
clone size: .
V gene: TRBV28
CDR3 DNA: TGTGCCAGCAGTTATCCCGCGGGGACTAGCGGGAGTCTATACGAGCAGTACTTC
CDR3 protein: CASSYPAGTSGSLYEQYF

D gene: TRBD2
J gene: TRBJ2-1
clone size: once
V gene: TRBV7-8
CDR3 DNA: TGTGCCAGCAGCTTAGCGCCTAGCGGGCTCAGCTCCTACAATGAGCAGTTCTTC
CDR3 protein: CASSLAPSGLSSYNEQFF